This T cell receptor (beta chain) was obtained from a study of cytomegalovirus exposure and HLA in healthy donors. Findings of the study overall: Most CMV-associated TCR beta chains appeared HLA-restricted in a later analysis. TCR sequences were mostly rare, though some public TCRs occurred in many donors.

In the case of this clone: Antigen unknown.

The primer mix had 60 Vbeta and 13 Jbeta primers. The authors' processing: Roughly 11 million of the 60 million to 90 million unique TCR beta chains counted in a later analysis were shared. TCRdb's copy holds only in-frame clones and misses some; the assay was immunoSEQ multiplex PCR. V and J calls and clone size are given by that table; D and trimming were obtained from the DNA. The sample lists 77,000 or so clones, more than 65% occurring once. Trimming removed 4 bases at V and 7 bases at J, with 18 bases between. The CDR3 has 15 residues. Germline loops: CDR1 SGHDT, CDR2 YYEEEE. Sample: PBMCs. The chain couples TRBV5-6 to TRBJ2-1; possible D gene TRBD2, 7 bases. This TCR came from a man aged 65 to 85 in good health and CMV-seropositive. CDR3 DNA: TGTGCCAGCAGCCCGGCCGGGGGGCCCATGAATGAGCAGTTCTTC. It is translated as CASSPAGGPMNEQFF. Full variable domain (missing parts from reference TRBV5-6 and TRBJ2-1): DAGVTQSPTHLIKTRGQQVTLRCSPKSGHDTVSWYQQALGQGPQFIFQYYEEEERQRGNFPDRFSGHQFPNYSSELNVNALLLGDSALYLCASSPAGGPMNEQFFGPGTRLTVL.